This TCR beta chain was sequenced during a study of post-analysis software for immune sequencing data (dated by TCRdb to about 2015). Regarding the research as a whole: The recorded disease courses included relapsing-remitting, secondary progressive and progressive-relapsing multiple sclerosis, and some patients had no subtype annotation. The multiple sclerosis patient repertoires were compared with under 13 previously published healthy control repertoires from donors aged about 6 to 26 years. A subset of samples was prepared in parallel using single-end sample barcoding, then pooled and co-amplified after Illumina adapter ligation.

For CDR1 and CDR2, the germline V gene (reference sequence) lists LGHDT and YNNKEL. Including cysteine and phenylalanine, the CDR3 has 16 amino acids. The only DNA kept is the CDR3, 48 bases in frame from the first base. Trimming accounts for 3 bases at V and 0 bases at J, while the number of junction bases matched to no gene is 3. Library construction relied on PCR. Sequenced using an Illumina HiSeq 2500. To reduce PCR and sequencing biases, unique molecular identifiers were incorporated into the TCR beta cDNA libraries. Every 1 to 10 million input T cells yielded around 500,000 cDNA molecules, meaning each molecule approximated one T cell. Patient libraries were prepared and sequenced with the same protocol used for the earlier healthy control dataset. Samples belonging to the same batch were prepared together, multiplexed and sequenced on a shared HiSeq lane. Under the source paper's analysis protocol: Raw barcoded reads were processed with MIGEC, and single-read molecular identifier groups were discarded before consensus assembly and CDR3 extraction. Clonotype tables were post-analysed with VDJtools, and diversity was normalized by down-sampling all datasets to the smallest sample size. To correct batch-related cross-sample contamination, repertoire overlap clustering matched CDR3 amino acid sequences but not nucleotide sequences. TCRdb took the public reads, trimmed them with fastp at Q25, ran MiXCR for clone calling and kept in-frame beta chains. Every CDR3 protein is listed once, alongside the most common genes and DNA of its rows. The V and J calls reflect TCRdb's pipeline rather than the authors' work. Present in this sample are some 240,000 distinct CDR3 sequences, 35% to 45% of which were seen just once. The top ten constitute under 5.5% of the sample.

There are many counts of this clonotype. What this receptor recognizes is not known. No per-base quality is available; no much larger clone lies one base away. What the research found in general, with its limitations: Roughly 5 TRBV segments, including TRBV5-6, TRBV5-1 and TRBV20-1, were significantly more frequent in patients than controls. The control group was slightly older than the multiple sclerosis patient group. Direct clustering with F measure revealed strong co-clustering of samples prepared in the same batch, which led to a batch-effect correction. Multiple sclerosis patients had significantly lower normalized Chao1 diversity than controls, a result that suggests substantial peripheral T-cell clonal expansion.

To demonstrate the VDJtools post-analysis software, the study profiled TCR beta repertoires from the peripheral blood of 13 young patients with multiple sclerosis. The multiple sclerosis patients were children and adolescents between 6 and 15 years of age. The chain employs TRBV3-1 and TRBJ2-3; 10 central bases correspond to TRBD2. Sequencing input: blood. The source is a girl between 5 and 17 years old with multiple sclerosis. The CDR3 here reads CASSQLAGGSTDTQYF. Here is the DNA: TGTGCCAGCAGCCAGTTAGCGGGGGGCAGCACAGATACGCAGTATTTT.